This T cell receptor beta chain was captured in a study of tumor-infiltrating lymphocytes in primary liver carcinoma. As for the study in general: Surgical resection was the treatment these patients received for primary liver carcinoma.

TCR beta cDNA was reverse-transcribed from about 500 ng of total RNA. The reaction used a constant-region primer and ProtoScript II reverse transcriptase. Construction of TCR beta libraries relied on three successive nested multiplex PCR rounds employing slightly modified ARM-PCR. TCRdb reprocessed the multiplex PCR reads with MiXCR, giving one entry per CDR3 protein. The sample yields about 330,000 distinct CDR3 sequences, less than 65% seen once. This clonotype appeared many times. Germline DNA was also extracted, while the blood RNA originated from unsorted whole blood. Chronic HBV infection, which was untreated, was present in the patients. A sample of roughly 3.8 milliliters of peripheral blood was taken before surgery. Sequenced: peripheral blood. The clonotype originates from a man in his forties with primary liver carcinoma and hepatitis B virus infection.

The chain's CDR3 is CAISESTSKTQYF. The CDR3 DNA reads as TGTGCCATCAGTGAGTCGACTAGCAAGACCCAGTACTTC. V is TRBV10-3 and J is TRBJ2-5; 7 bases are a match to TRBD2. There are 13 residues in the CDR3. Germline CDR1 reads ENHRY; CDR2 reads SYGVKD. V lost 0 bases to trimming and J lost 6 bases; unmatched junction nucleotides: 1.